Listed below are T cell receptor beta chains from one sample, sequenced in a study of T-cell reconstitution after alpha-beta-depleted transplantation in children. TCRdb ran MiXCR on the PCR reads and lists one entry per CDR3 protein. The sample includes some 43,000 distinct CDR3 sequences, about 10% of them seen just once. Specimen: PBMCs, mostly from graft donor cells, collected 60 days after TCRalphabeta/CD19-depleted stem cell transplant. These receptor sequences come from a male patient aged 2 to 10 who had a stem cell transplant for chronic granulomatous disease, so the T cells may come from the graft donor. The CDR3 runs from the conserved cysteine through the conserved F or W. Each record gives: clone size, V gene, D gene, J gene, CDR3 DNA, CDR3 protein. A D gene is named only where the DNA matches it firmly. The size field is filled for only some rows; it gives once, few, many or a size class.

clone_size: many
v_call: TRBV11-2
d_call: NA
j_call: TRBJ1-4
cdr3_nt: TGTGCCAGCAGCTCAGGCAGCATGACAACTAATGAAAAACTGTTTTTT
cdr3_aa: CASSSGSMTTNEKLFF

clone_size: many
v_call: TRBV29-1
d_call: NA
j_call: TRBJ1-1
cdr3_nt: TGCAGCGTTGAAACAACAGGGATGAACACTGAAGCTTTCTTT
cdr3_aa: CSVETTGMNTEAFF

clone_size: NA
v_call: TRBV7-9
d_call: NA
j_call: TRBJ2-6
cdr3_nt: TGTGCCAGCAGCTCCTTGAGCGCTGGGGCCAACGTCCTGACTTTC
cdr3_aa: CASSSLSAGANVLTF

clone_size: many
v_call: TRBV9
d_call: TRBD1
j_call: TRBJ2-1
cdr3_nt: TGTGCCAGCAGCGTAGGCCCCCAGACAGGGTCCGGCCACAATGAGCAGTTCTTC
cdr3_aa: CASSVGPQTGSGHNEQFF

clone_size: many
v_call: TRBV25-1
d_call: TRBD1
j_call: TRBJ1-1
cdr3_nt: TGTGCCAGCAGTGGCCGGGACAGGGCTTTGAACACTGAAGCTTTCTTT
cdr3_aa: CASSGRDRALNTEAFF

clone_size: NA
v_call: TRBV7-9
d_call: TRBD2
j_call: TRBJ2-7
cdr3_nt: TGTGCCAGCAGCTCTTATGGACTAGCGGGAGTCGAGCAGTACTTC
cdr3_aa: CASSSYGLAGVEQYF

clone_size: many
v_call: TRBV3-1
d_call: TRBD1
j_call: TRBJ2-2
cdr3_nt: TGTGCCAGCAGCCTCACAAGGGGGACAGGGGACACCGGGGAGCTGTTTTTT
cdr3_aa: CASSLTRGTGDTGELFF

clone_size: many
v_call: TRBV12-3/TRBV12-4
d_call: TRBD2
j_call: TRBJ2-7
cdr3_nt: TGTGCCAGCAGTTTCGGGACTAACTACGAGCAGTACTTC
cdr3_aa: CASSFGTNYEQYF

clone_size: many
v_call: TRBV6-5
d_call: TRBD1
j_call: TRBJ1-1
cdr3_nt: TGTGCCAGCAGTTACCGGACAGGGGGCGGAACTGAAGCTTTCTTT
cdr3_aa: CASSYRTGGGTEAFF

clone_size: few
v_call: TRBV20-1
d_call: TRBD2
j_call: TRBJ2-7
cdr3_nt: TGCAGTGCTTCCGGGACTAGCGGGGGGGGTCCAGAGTACTTC
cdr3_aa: CSASGTSGGGPEYF

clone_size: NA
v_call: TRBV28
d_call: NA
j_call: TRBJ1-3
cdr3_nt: TGTGCCAGCAGTTTCTTTAGTTCCTCTGGAAACACCATATATTTT
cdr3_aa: CASSFFSSSGNTIYF

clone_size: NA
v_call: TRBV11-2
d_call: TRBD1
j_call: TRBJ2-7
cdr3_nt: TGTGCCAGCAGCCCAGGGGACAGGGTTTTTGACCGACGGGAGACAGGGAAGTACTTC
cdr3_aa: CASSPGDRVFDRRETGKYF

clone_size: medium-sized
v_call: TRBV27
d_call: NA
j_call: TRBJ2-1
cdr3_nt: TGTGCCAGCAGTTGGTCGGGTGGTGGTGAGCAGTTCTTC
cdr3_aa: CASSWSGGGEQFF

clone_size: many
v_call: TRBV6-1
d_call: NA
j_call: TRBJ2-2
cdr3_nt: TGTGCCAGCAGTATATCAGGGGGGGCGAACACCGGGGAGCTGTTTTTT
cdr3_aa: CASSISGGANTGELFF

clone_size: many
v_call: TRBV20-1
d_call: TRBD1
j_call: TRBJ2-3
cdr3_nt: TGCAGTGCTCCGAAGACAGGGACAGACGATACGCAGTATTTT
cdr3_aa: CSAPKTGTDDTQYF

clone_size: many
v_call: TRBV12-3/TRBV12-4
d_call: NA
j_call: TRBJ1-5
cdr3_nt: TGTGCCAGCAGTCCCGGGACACTATATCAGCCCCAGCATTTT
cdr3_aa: CASSPGTLYQPQHF

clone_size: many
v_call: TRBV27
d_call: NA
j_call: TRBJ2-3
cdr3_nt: TGTGCCAGCAGTCCTAGCACAGATACGCAGTATTTT
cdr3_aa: CASSPSTDTQYF

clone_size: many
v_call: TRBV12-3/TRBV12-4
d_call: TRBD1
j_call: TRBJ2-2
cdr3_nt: TGTGCAACGGCCGGGACAGGGGGCTTCGGGGAGCTGTTTTTT
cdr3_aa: CATAGTGGFGELFF

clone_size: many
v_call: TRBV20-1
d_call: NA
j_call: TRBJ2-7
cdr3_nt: TGCAGTGCTACAGGAAGCGAGCAGTACTTC
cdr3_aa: CSATGSEQYF

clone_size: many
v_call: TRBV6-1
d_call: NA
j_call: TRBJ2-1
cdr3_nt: TGTGCCAGCAGTGAGAGCAGCCACAATGAGCAGTTCTTC
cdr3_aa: CASSESSHNEQFF

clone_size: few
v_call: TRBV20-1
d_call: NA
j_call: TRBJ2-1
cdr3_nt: TGCAGTGCTAGGGGGGGGAGGGGGTCCTACAATGAGCAGTTCTTC
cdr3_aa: CSARGGRGSYNEQFF

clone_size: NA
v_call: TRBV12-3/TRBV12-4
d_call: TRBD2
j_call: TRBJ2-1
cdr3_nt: TGTGCCTTCAGTTTATCGCGGGGACTAGCGGGAGGGCCCTACAATGAGCAGTTCTTC
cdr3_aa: CAFSLSRGLAGGPYNEQFF

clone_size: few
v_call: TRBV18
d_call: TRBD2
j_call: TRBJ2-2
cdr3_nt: TGTGCCAGCTCACCAGAGGGAGGGCCCACCGGGGAGCTGTTTTTT
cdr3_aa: CASSPEGGPTGELFF

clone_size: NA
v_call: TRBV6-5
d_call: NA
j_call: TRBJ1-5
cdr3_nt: TGTGCCAGCGGGCCTCTAATTCAGCCCCAGCATTTT
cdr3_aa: CASGPLIQPQHF

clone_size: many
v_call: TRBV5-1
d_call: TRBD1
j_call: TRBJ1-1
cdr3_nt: TGCGCCAGCAGCTTGGACGGACAGGGGGTAATAACTGAAGCTTTCTTT
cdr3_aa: CASSLDGQGVITEAFF

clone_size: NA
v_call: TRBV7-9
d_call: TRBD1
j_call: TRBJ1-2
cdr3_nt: TGTGCCAGCAGCTTCCGACAGGGTTATGGCTACACCTTC
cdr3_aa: CASSFRQGYGYTF

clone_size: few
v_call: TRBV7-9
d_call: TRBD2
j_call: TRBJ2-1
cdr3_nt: TGTGCCAGCAGCTATGTCCTCGGGGCGGGAGGGCCAAATGAGCAGTTCTTC
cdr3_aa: CASSYVLGAGGPNEQFF

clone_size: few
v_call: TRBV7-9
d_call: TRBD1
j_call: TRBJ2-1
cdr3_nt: TGTGCCAGCAGCTTAGTAAGGGGGCGCGACAATGAGCAGTTCTTC
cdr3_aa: CASSLVRGRDNEQFF

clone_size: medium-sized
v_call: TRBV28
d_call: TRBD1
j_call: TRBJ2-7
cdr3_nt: TGTGCCAGCAGACTACGGACTCAGGGGGCTGGGGAGCAGTACTTC
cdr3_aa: CASRLRTQGAGEQYF

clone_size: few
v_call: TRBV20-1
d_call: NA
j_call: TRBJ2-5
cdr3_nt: TGCAGTGCGCATAATCAGGGGTCTCGGAAGACCCAGTACTTC
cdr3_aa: CSAHNQGSRKTQYF

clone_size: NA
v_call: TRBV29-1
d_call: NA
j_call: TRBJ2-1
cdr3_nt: TGCAGCGTTGAAATTTGGGATAGCTCCTACAATGAGCAGTTCTTC
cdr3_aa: CSVEIWDSSYNEQFF

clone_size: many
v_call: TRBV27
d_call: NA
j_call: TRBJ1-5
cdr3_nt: TGTGCCAGCAGACCCTTGGGAGGCGCCCTCAATCAGCCCCAGCATTTT
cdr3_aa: CASRPLGGALNQPQHF

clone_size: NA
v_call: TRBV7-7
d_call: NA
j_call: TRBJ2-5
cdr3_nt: TGTGCCAGCAGCCCGGCGAGGGGGTTAGCGGAGACCCAGTACTTC
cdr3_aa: CASSPARGLAETQYF

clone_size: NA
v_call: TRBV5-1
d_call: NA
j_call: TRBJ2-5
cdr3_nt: TGCGCCAGCAGCTCCGGAGGGCATGAGACCCAGTACTTC
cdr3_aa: CASSSGGHETQYF

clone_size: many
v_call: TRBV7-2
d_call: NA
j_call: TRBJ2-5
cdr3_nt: TGTGCCAGCAGCGAAACACAAGAGACCCAGTACTTC
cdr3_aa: CASSETQETQYF

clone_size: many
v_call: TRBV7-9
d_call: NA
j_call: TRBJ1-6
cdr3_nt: TGTGCCAGCAGCTACGGGGGGGGTTCACCCCTCCACTTT
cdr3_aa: CASSYGGGSPLHF

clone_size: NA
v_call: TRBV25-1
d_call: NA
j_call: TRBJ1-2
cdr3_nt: TGTGCCAGCAGTGTGGATACAGGCTATGGCTACACCTTC
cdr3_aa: CASSVDTGYGYTF